The T cell receptor (beta chain) under discussion was sequenced for a study of identical twins. Template switching (which added a universal primer site) was used, and cDNA carried unique molecular identifiers. TCRdb ran MiXCR on the 5' RACE reads and lists one entry per CDR3 protein. This sample has roughly 470,000 distinct CDR3 sequences; approximately 14% occur once, and the top ten carry approximately 0.98%. With 4 bases removed from V and 4 bases from J, the gap between germline ends came to 16 bases. From germline, CDR1 is SEHNR and CDR2 FQNEAQ (reference sequence). CDR3 length equals 16 residues. These sequences were also reported in another study, on yellow fever vaccine responses in identical twins.

The sequenced material came from CD4+ T cells sorted from blood. This receptor was taken from a woman aged 18-30 years in good health. The J gene is TRBJ2-2, the V gene TRBV7-9, with TRBD2 as a possible D gene (5 bases). This CDR3 is CASSWSQRSSTGELFF. Written as DNA, the CDR3 is TGTGCCAGCAGCTGGAGCCAGCGGTCATCCACCGGGGAGCTGTTTTTT.